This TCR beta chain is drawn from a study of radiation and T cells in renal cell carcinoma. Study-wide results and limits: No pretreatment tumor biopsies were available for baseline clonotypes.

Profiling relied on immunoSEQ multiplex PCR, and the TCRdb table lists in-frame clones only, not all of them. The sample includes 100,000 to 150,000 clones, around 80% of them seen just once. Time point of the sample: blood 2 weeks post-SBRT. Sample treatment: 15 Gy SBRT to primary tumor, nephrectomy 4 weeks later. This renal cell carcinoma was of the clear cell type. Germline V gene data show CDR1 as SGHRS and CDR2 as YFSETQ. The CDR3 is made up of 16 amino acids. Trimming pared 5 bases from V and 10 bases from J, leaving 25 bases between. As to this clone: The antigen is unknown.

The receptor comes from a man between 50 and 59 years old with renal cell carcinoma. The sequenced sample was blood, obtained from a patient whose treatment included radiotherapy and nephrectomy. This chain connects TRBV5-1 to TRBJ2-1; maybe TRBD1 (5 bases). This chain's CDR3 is CASSLTQLSGLREQFF. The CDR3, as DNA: TGCGCCAGCAGTTTAACGCAACTATCAGGGTTACGGGAGCAGTTCTTC. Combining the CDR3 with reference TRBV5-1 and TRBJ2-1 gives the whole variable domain KAGVTQTPRYLIKTRGQQVTLSCSPISGHRSVSWYQQTPGQGLQFLFEYFSETQRNKGNFPGRFSGRQFSNSRSEMNVSTLELGDSALYLCASSLTQLSGLREQFFGPGTRLTVL.